The present TCR beta chain was sequenced within a study of technical replicates of blood from several donors. Measured with immunoSEQ multiplex PCR; TCRdb has only the in-frame clones, and not every one. Here the sample spans about 57,000 clones, about 94% being singletons. V lost 2 bases and J 5 bases, leaving 12 bases between the germline ends. The CDR3 is 14 amino acids. Germline values: CDR1 MNHEY, CDR2 SVGAGI. This chain connects TRBV6-5 to TRBJ2-5; maybe TRBD1 (6 bases). Specimen: PBMCs. This TCR was sampled from a human donor in good health. Some clones in this sample may be carry-over from other donors' samples. The CDR3 nucleotides read TGTGCCAGCAGTTACGCCCGACAGGTCGAGACCCAGTACTTC. Amino acid sequence: CASSYARQVETQYF.